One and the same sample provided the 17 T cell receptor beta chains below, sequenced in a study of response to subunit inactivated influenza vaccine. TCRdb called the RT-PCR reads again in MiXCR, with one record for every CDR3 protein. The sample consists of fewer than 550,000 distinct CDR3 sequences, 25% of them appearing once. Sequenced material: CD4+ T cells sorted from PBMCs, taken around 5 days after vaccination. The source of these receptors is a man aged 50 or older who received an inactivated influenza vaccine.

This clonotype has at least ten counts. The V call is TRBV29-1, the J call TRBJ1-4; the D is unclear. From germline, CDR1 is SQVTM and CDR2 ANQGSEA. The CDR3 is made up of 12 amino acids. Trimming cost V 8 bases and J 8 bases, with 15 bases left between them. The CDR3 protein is CSIGINGEKLFF. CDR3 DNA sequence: TGCAGCATCGGCATAAATGGCGAAAAACTGTTTTTT. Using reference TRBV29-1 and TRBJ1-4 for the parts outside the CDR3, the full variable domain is SAVISQKPSRDICQRGTSLTIQCQVDSQVTMMFWYRQQPGQSLTLIATANQGSEATYESGFVIDKFPISRPNLTFSTLTVSNMSPEDSSIYLCSIGINGEKLFFGSGTQLSVL.

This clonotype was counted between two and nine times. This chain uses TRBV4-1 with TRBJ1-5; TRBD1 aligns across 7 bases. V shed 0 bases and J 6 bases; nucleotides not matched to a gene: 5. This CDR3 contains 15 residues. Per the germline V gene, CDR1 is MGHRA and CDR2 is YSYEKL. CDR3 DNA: TGCGCCAGCAGCCAAGATCAGGGGGTTGGTCAGCCCCAGCATTTT. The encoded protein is CASSQDQGVGQPQHF.

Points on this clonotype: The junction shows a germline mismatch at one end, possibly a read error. CDR3 coding DNA: TGTGCCACCAGTACCTTCAGGGAGATTGCCGGGGAGCTGTTTTTT. Protein product: CATSTFREIAGELFF. The rearrangement joins TRBV27 to TRBJ2-2; D possibly uses TRBD1 or TRBD2 (5 bases each). The CDR3 totals 15 residues. Germline values: CDR1 MNHEY, CDR2 SMNVEV (reference sequence).

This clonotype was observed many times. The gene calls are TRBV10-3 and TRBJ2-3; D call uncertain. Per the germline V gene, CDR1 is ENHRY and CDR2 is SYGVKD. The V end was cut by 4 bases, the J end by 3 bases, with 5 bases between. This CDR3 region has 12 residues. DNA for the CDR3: TGTGCCATCAGTGGGGTTACAGATACGCAGTATTTT. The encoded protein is CAISGVTDTQYF.

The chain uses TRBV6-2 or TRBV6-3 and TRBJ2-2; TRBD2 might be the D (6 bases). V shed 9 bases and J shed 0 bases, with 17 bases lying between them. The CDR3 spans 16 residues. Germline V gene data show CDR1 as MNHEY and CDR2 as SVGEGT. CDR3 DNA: TGTGCCAGGCGAGCGGGCGACGGATCGAACACCGGGGAGCTGTTTTTT. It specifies CARRAGDGSNTGELFF.

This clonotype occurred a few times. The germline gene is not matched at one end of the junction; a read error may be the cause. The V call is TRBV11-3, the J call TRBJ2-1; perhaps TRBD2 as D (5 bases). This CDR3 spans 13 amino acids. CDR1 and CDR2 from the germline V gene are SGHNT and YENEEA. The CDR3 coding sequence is TGTGCCAGCAGCTTACGAGGGTTCAATGAGCAGTTTTTC. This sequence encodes CASSLRGFNEQFF.

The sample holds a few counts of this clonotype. Here the CDR3 reads CSTRRQGGADTQYF. CDR3 DNA sequence: TGCAGTACCCGTAGGCAGGGAGGGGCAGATACGCAGTATTTT. This rearrangement joins TRBV29-1 to TRBJ2-3, with TRBD2 matching 7 bases. The CDR3 is 14 amino acids. Per the germline V gene, CDR1 is SQVTM and CDR2 is ANQGSEA.

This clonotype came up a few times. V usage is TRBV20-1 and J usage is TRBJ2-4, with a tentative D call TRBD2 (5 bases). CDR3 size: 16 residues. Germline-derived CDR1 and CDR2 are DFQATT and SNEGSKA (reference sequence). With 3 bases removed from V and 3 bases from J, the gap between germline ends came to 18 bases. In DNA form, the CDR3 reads TGCAGTGCTAGCGCCGTACTCGGGATCGACAAAAACATTCAGTACTTC. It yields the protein CSASAVLGIDKNIQYF.

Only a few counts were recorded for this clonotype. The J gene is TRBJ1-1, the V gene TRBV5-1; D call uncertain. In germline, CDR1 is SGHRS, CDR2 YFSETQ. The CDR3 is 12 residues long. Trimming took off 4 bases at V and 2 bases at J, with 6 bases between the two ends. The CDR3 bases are TGCGCCAGCAGCGCCATTAACACTGAAGCTTTCTTT. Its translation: CASSAINTEAFF.

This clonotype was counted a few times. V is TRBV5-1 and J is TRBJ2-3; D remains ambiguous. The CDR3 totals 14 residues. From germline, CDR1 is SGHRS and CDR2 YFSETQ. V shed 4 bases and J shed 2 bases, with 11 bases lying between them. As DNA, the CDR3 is TGCGCCAGCAGCGACCGACTTGACACAGATACGCAGTATTTT. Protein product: CASSDRLDTDTQYF.

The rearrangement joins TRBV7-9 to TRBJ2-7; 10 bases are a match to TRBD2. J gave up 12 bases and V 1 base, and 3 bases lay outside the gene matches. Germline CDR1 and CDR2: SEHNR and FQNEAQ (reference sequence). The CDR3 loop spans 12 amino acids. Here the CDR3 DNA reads TGTGCCAGCAGCTTAGAAGCGGGAGGGCTGTACTTC. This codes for CASSLEAGGLYF.

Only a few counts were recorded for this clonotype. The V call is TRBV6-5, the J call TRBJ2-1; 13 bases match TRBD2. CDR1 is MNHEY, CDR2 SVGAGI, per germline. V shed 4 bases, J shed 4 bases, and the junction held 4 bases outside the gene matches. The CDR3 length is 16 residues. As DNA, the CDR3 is TGTGCCAGCAGTTTTACGGGACTAGCGGGGTACAATGAGCAGTTCTTC. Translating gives CASSFTGLAGYNEQFF.

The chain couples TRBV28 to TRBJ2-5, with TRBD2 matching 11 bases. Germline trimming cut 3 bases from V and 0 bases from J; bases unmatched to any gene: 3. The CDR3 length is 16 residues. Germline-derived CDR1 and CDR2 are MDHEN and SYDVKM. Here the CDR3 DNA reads TGTGCCAGCAGTTTTGGGACTAGCGGTTACCAAGAGACCCAGTACTTC. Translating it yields CASSFGTSGYQETQYF.

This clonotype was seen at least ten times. The CDR3 DNA reads as TGTGCCAGCAGGAGAGGGACTTCGCGCGAGCAGTACTTC. It encodes CASRRGTSREQYF. The chain recombines TRBV12-3 or TRBV12-4 with TRBJ2-7; the D gene is possibly TRBD2 (6 bases). Trimming pared 6 bases from V and 6 bases from J, leaving 15 bases between. The CDR3 runs to 13 residues.

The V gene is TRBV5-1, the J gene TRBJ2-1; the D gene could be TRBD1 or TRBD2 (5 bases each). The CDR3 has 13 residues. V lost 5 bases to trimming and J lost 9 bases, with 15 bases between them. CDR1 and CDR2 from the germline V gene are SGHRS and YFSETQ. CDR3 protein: CASRGDGNFEQFF. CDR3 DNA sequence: TGCGCCAGCAGGGGGGACGGGAATTTTGAGCAGTTCTTC.

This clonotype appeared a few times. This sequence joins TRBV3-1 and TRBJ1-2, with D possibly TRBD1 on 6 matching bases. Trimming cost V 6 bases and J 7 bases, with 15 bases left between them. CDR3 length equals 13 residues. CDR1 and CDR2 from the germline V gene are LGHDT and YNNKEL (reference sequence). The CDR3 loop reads CASSAMGAAGYTF. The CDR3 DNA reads TGTGCCAGCAGTGCGATGGGGGCGGCTGGCTACACCTTC.

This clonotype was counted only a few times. The CDR3 region is CASRASGNPYNEQFF. In nucleotides, the CDR3 is TGTGCCAGCAGAGCCAGCGGGAACCCTTACAATGAGCAGTTCTTC. The gene calls are TRBV6-1 and TRBJ2-1; 7 bases line up with TRBD2. Unmatched junction bases numbered 9, after V lost 6 bases and J lost 4 bases. This CDR3 contains 15 residues. CDR1 MNHNS and CDR2 SASEGT come from the germline V gene.